One and the same sample provided the 12 T cell receptor beta chains below, sequenced in a study of identical twins. TCRdb ran MiXCR on the 5' RACE reads and lists one entry per CDR3 protein. The sample holds around 95,000 distinct CDR3 sequences, 5.9% seen once. Input material: memory T cells sorted from blood. Receptor source: a woman between 50 and 59 years old in good health.

A few counts support this clonotype. The rearrangement joins TRBV19 to TRBJ1-4; 7 positions agree with TRBD1. The germline gives CDR1 LNHDA, CDR2 SQIVND (reference sequence). V shed 4 bases and J 0 bases; nucleotides not matched to a gene: 11. The CDR3 length is 18 residues. CDR3: CASSTLQGQGATNEKLFF. The CDR3 DNA reads TGTGCCAGTAGTACTTTACAGGGTCAGGGGGCAACTAATGAAAAACTGTTTTTT. Variable domain in full (rest from reference TRBV19 and TRBJ1-4): DGGITQSPKYLFRKEGQNVTLSCEQNLNHDAMYWYRQDPGQGLRLIYYSQIVNDFQKGDIAEGYSVSREKKESFPLTVTSAQKNPTAFYLCASSTLQGQGATNEKLFFGSGTQLSVL.

This clonotype was counted many times. The rearrangement uses TRBV2 and TRBJ2-7; the D is unclear. Germline V gene lookup returns CDR1 SNHLY and CDR2 FYNNEI. Trimming cost V 2 bases and J 9 bases, with 8 bases left between them. The length of the CDR3 is 11 residues. CDR3 sequence reads: CASSEFDSQYF. DNA for the CDR3: TGTGCCAGCAGTGAATTTGACTCGCAGTACTTC.

This clonotype was detected many times. The chain has TRBV5-1 and TRBJ2-7; D not certain. Germline V gene sequence: CDR1 SGHRS, CDR2 YFSETQ. The length of the CDR3 is 14 residues. V dropped 4 bases and J dropped 2 bases, with 13 bases sitting between them. DNA for the CDR3: TGCGCCAGCAGCCCCCTCGGCAGAACCTACGAGCAGTACTTC. Its protein product is CASSPLGRTYEQYF.

This clonotype was seen ten or more times. The chain links TRBV19 to TRBJ2-5; D is possibly TRBD2 (5 bases). Trimming took off 8 bases at V and 1 base at J, with 5 bases between the two ends. Germline CDR1 is LNHDA and CDR2 is SQIVND (reference sequence). This CDR3 spans 11 amino acids. CDR3 region: CASGSQETQYF. CDR3 DNA: TGTGCCAGTGGGAGCCAAGAGACCCAGTACTTC.

The chain joins TRBV20-1 to TRBJ2-1; D is ambiguous. Germline V gene data show CDR1 as DFQATT and CDR2 as SNEGSKA (reference sequence). This CDR3 is built from 15 residues. Trimming shortened V by 0 bases and J by 7 bases, and 16 bases separated the two germline ends. The CDR3 DNA reads as TGCAGTGCTAGAGATGCCCCGGACGGCTGGAATGAGCAGTTCTTC. Its translation is CSARDAPDGWNEQFF.

This clonotype has ten or more counts. V is TRBV30 and J is TRBJ1-6; D is unclear. Germline V gene data show CDR1 as GTSNPN and CDR2 as SVGIG (reference sequence). The V gene lost 4 bases and the J gene lost 9 bases, with 19 bases spanning the gap. The CDR3 contains 15 residues. The CDR3 sequence is CAWKLRTGFSSPLHF. Written as DNA, the CDR3 is TGTGCCTGGAAACTTAGGACTGGATTCTCTTCACCCCTCCACTTT.

At least ten counts were recorded for this clonotype. The chain employs TRBV10-3 and TRBJ1-1; 7 nucleotides line up with TRBD1. The germline V gene has CDR1 ENHRY and CDR2 SYGVKD. The V and J ends lost 5 bases and 6 bases, in that order; junction bases with no gene match: 3. The CDR3 runs 12 residues. This CDR3 reads CAISTGQSEAFF. The CDR3 nucleotides read TGTGCCATCAGTACGGGACAGTCTGAAGCTTTCTTT.

Ten or more counts support this clonotype. The chain uses TRBV6-5 and TRBJ1-5, with 8 bases aligning to TRBD1. Germline V gives CDR1 MNHEY, CDR2 SVGAGI. After removal of 11 bases from V and 7 bases from J, the junction contained 10 bases not matched to a gene. The CDR3 sequence is 13 residues long. The CDR3 loop is CASTGGTGQPQHF. CDR3 bases: TGTGCCTCCACTGGGGGGACAGGCCAGCCCCAGCATTTT.

This clonotype was seen at least ten times. The chain is built from TRBV27 and TRBJ2-1; TRBD2 matches 13 bases. J lost 6 bases, V lost 5 bases, and 16 bases had no gene match. Germline loops: CDR1 MNHEY, CDR2 SMNVEV (reference sequence). CDR3 length equals 19 residues. CDR3: CASSEQPGLAGSVFNEQFF. CDR3 nucleotide sequence: TGTGCCAGCAGTGAGCAGCCGGGACTAGCGGGATCAGTTTTCAATGAGCAGTTCTTC.

The sample holds many counts of this clonotype. The rearrangement uses TRBV6-5 and TRBJ2-1; TRBD2 might be the D (6 bases). CDR1 is MNHEY, CDR2 SVGAGI, per germline. V was cut by 8 bases and J by 0 bases, with 11 bases left in between. CDR3 length equals 14 residues. Here the CDR3 reads CASRGTSSYNEQFF. In nucleotides, the CDR3 is TGTGCCAGCCGGGGGACGAGCTCCTACAATGAGCAGTTCTTC.

This clonotype was picked up a small number of times. This chain uses TRBV7-2 with TRBJ1-2; possibly TRBD1 for D (6 bases). CDR1 is SGHTA and CDR2 is FQGNSA in the germline V gene. The CDR3 consists of 13 residues. The V end lost 1 base, the J end lost 7 bases, and 10 bases lay between the germline ends. The CDR3 coding sequence is TGTGCCAGCAGCTTAGGGGGGCGCCTTGGCTACACCTTC. Translated, it gives CASSLGGRLGYTF.

This chain uses TRBV4-1 with TRBJ1-1, with unresolved D. The V and J ends lost 0 bases and 7 bases respectively, with 9 bases between them. The germline V gene has CDR1 MGHRA and CDR2 YSYEKL. The CDR3 runs 13 residues. This CDR3 reads CASSQEGRLEAFF. CDR3 DNA sequence: TGCGCCAGCAGCCAAGAGGGAAGACTTGAAGCTTTCTTT.